These 15 T cell receptor beta chains originate from one sample sequenced in a study of OX40 agonist ivuxolimab in advanced cancers. Clones were sequenced by immunoSEQ multiplex PCR, and TCRdb holds only the in-frame ones, with some missing. The data contain about 15,000 clones, about 82% of them singletons. This specimen consisted of CD4+ or CD8+ T cells sorted from blood, obtained in a trial of the OX40 agonist ivuxolimab. These receptors originate from an adult with an advanced solid tumor such as melanoma, head and neck, liver or kidney cancer.

V is TRBV6-1 and J is TRBJ2-7; a weak D match, TRBD2 (5 bases). Germline V lookup: CDR1 MNHNS, CDR2 SASEGT. The CDR3 has 12 amino acids. Trimming left V 7 bases short and J 0 bases short, with 7 bases between. The CDR3 DNA reads TGTGCCAGCACCACTAGCTCCTACGAGCAGTACTTC. This codes for CASTTSSYEQYF.

V gene TRBV6-4 combines with J gene TRBJ2-1; D might be TRBD1 (7 bases). Germline V gene lookup returns CDR1 MRHNA and CDR2 SNTAGT. Trimming left V 4 bases short and J 4 bases short, with 14 bases between. This CDR3 contains 15 residues. The CDR3 coding sequence is TGTGCCAGCAGTGCTGGAGGGGGCGGTTACAATGAGCAGTTCTTC. Its translation: CASSAGGGGYNEQFF.

The chain couples TRBV15 to TRBJ2-2; 7 bases are shared with TRBD2. Germline V lookup: CDR1 LNHNV, CDR2 YYDKDF (reference sequence). V lost 3 bases and J lost 0; bases outside the gene matches: 7. This CDR3 spans 17 amino acids. In DNA, the CDR3 is TGTGCCACCAGCAGGCATGCACTAGCGTCGAACACCGGGGAGCTGTTTTTT. This gives the protein CATSRHALASNTGELFF.

V and J are TRBV14 and TRBJ1-6; D call uncertain. CDR3 size: 17 residues. The germline CDR1 and CDR2 sequences are SGHDN and FVKESK. Trimming took off 3 bases at V and 6 bases at J, with 18 bases between the two ends. The CDR3 protein is CASSHWNSRSPNSPLHF. Written as DNA, the CDR3 is TGTGCCAGCAGCCATTGGAACAGCCGGTCACCTAATTCACCCCTCCACTTT.

The J gene is TRBJ2-5, the V gene TRBV29-1; 8 bases are a match to TRBD1. CDR3 size: 13 residues. Germline CDR1 SQVTM, CDR2 ANQGSEA. V shed 6 bases, J shed 3 bases, and the junction held 6 bases outside the gene matches. The CDR3 spells CSVLTGVEETQYF. In DNA form, the CDR3 reads TGCAGCGTCTTGACAGGGGTTGAAGAGACCCAGTACTTC.

A few counts support this clone. CDR3 DNA sequence: TGTGCCAGCAGCCCCCCGGAAGAGACCCAGTACTTC. Translating gives CASSPPEETQYF. The chain carries TRBV13 and TRBJ2-5; D is undetermined. The CDR3 runs to 12 residues. V dropped 5 bases and J dropped 3 bases, with 7 bases sitting between them. The germline V gene encodes CDR1 PRHDT and CDR2 FYEKMQ (reference sequence).

The J gene is TRBJ2-1, the V gene TRBV6-9; D is possibly TRBD2 (5 bases). From germline, CDR1 is MNHGY and CDR2 SVAAGI. Trimming left V 1 base short and J 14 bases short, with 18 bases between. This CDR3 has 14 amino acids. The CDR3 bases are TGTGCCAGCAGTTATTTCTCGTTGCAGGCGGGTGAGTTCTTC. This encodes CASSYFSLQAGEFF.

This clone was recorded once. This sequence joins TRBV7-9 and TRBJ2-5; 9 positions agree with TRBD2. The CDR3 extends over 16 amino acids. V was clipped by 3 bases and J by 2 bases; unmatched bases: 7. Germline CDR1 is SEHNR and CDR2 is FQNEAQ (reference sequence). Here the CDR3 reads CASSFTGTSLQETQYF. For the CDR3, the DNA is TGTGCCAGCAGCTTTACCGGGACTAGCTTACAAGAGACCCAGTACTTC.

The V gene is TRBV13, the J gene TRBJ1-5; unclear D gene. CDR3 length: 12 amino acids. V shed 0 bases and J shed 7 bases, with 4 bases lying between them. CDR1 is PRHDT, CDR2 FYEKMQ, per germline (reference sequence). The CDR3 DNA reads as TGTGCCAGCAGCTTAGGGGTACAGCCCCAGCATTTT. Its protein product is CASSLGVQPQHF. Variable domain in full (rest from reference TRBV13 and TRBJ1-5): AAGVIQSPRHLIKEKRETATLKCYPIPRHDTVYWYQQGPGQDPQFLISFYEKMQSDKGSIPDRFSAQQFSDYHSELNMSSLELGDSALYFCASSLGVQPQHFGDGTRLSIL.

The chain has TRBV7-9 and TRBJ1-4; 9 bases match TRBD1. V trimming: 4 bases; J trimming: 0 bases; junction bases outside the gene matches: 6. Germline CDR1 is SEHNR and CDR2 is FQNEAQ (reference sequence). The CDR3 contains 17 residues. This CDR3 is CASSSGTGSPTNEKLFF. CDR3 bases: TGTGCCAGCAGCTCCGGGACAGGGTCCCCAACTAATGAAAAACTGTTTTTT.

The chain employs TRBV2 and TRBJ1-5; D might be TRBD1 (5 bases). Germline loops: CDR1 SNHLY, CDR2 FYNNEI. The CDR3 runs to 16 residues. V lost 4 bases and J lost 5, with 18 bases in between. In nucleotides, the CDR3 is TGTGCCAGCAGTGTCTTGGGGGTTAGGCCTCATCAGCCCCAGCATTTT. This translates into CASSVLGVRPHQPQHF.

This chain uses TRBV19 with TRBJ2-1; possible D gene TRBD2, 7 bases. The V and J ends lost 7 bases and 0 bases respectively, with 13 bases between them. Per germline, CDR1 LNHDA and CDR2 SQIVND (reference sequence). The CDR3 consists of 15 residues. This chain's CDR3 is CASTLADSSYNEQFF. CDR3 sequence (DNA): TGTGCCAGTACCCTAGCGGACAGCTCCTACAATGAGCAGTTCTTC. The whole variable domain, filled in from reference TRBV19 and TRBJ2-1, reads DGGITQSPKYLFRKEGQNVTLSCEQNLNHDAMYWYRQDPGQGLRLIYYSQIVNDFQKGDIAEGYSVSREKKESFPLTVTSAQKNPTAFYLCASTLADSSYNEQFFGPGTRLTVL.

The chain combines TRBV7-9 with TRBJ1-1; D is unresolved. This CDR3 spans 11 amino acids. Germline CDR1 is SEHNR and CDR2 is FQNEAQ (reference sequence). Trimming removed 5 bases at V and 8 bases at J, with 9 bases between. The CDR3 DNA sequence: TGTGCCAGCAGCCAAACGCCCGAAGCTTTCTTT. Its translation: CASSQTPEAFF.

The V and J genes are TRBV5-5 and TRBJ1-3; a weak D match, TRBD1 (6 bases). The germline gives CDR1 SGHKS, CDR2 YYEKEE (reference sequence). The CDR3 loop spans 16 amino acids. The V gene lost 1 base and the J gene lost 2 bases, with 13 bases spanning the gap. CDR3 sequence: CASSLTGGRPGNTIYF. The CDR3 DNA is TGTGCCAGCAGCTTGACTGGGGGGCGCCCTGGAAACACCATATATTTT.

Worth noting for this clone: The same CDR3 is also encoded by other DNA sequences in this sample. The genes are TRBV6-1 and TRBJ1-1, with TRBD1 identical over 7 bases. V trimming: 11 bases; J trimming: 8 bases; junction bases outside the gene matches: 8. The germline gives CDR1 MNHNS, CDR2 SASEGT. The CDR3 has 11 amino acids. This CDR3 is CAGSTGLEAFF. CDR3 coding DNA: TGTGCCGGGTCGACAGGGCTAGAAGCTTTCTTT.